The TCR beta chain described here comes from a study of technical replicates of blood from four donors. Sequenced by immunoSEQ multiplex PCR; TCRdb stores in-frame clones only, minus some. Of under 85,000 clones listed, around 97% are singletons. The CDR3 extends over 15 amino acids. The germline gives CDR1 MNHEY, CDR2 SVGAGI. The junction had 5 bases not matched to a gene; V was cut back by 0 bases and J by 3 bases. This sequence originates from a human donor in good health. This chain uses TRBV6-5 with TRBJ2-7, with 7 bases that match TRBD2. The sequenced material came from T cells isolated from PBMCs. The CDR3 is CASSYSGGFLYEQYF. The CDR3 DNA reads as TGTGCCAGCAGTTACTCGGGGGGGTTCCTCTACGAGCAGTACTTC.